Below, one T cell receptor beta chain is given with its context. V was clipped by 5 bases and J by 7 bases; unmatched bases: 7. Germline V gene data show CDR1 as SEHNR and CDR2 as FQNEAQ (reference sequence). The CDR3 is 15 residues long. This sample was included in a study of identical twins. All donors comprised healthy Caucasians. Unique molecular identifiers were present on the cDNA, which also gained a universal primer site by template switching. TCRdb fed the 5' RACE reads into MiXCR, producing one record per CDR3 protein. In the table there are some 710,000 distinct CDR3 sequences, approximately 6.1% of which are singletons.

The TCR was taken from a man between 18 and 29 years old in good health. The sequenced material came from naive T cells sorted from blood. The chain recombines TRBV7-9 with TRBJ2-1, with 11 bases lining up with TRBD2. The CDR3 loop is CASSKTSGRLNEQFF. CDR3 coding DNA: TGTGCCAGCAGCAAAACTAGCGGGAGATTAAATGAGCAGTTCTTC.